Below are 5 T cell receptor beta chains sequenced from a single sample in a study of blood T cell repertoires in COVID-19. TCRdb's table, derived via immunoSEQ multiplex PCR, lists solely in-frame clones and lacks some. The repertoire consists of just under 300,000 clones, with about 88% occurring once and the leading ten covering 1% to 1.5%. Input material: peripheral blood. The source of these receptors is a man aged 65-85 years with acute or convalescent COVID-19.

The rearrangement joins TRBV10-3 to TRBJ1-6; 8 nucleotides line up with TRBD1. The CDR3 consists of 14 residues. Germline V gene lookup returns CDR1 ENHRY and CDR2 SYGVKD. V was clipped by 4 bases and J by 7 bases; unmatched bases: 3. CDR3 sequence reads: CAISGRTGNSPLHF. The CDR3 DNA reads as TGTGCCATCAGTGGACGGACAGGGAATTCACCCCTCCACTTT.

In DNA form, the CDR3 reads TGTGCCAGCAGTAGAAGCGGGGCGCAGTATTTT. Its translation: CASSRSGAQYF. The chain joins TRBV27 to TRBJ2-3, with 7 positions matching TRBD2. This CDR3 spans 11 amino acids. The germline V gene has CDR1 MNHEY and CDR2 SMNVEV (reference sequence). V dropped 5 bases and J dropped 10; count of bases not matched to a gene: 3.

V and J are TRBV24-1 and TRBJ2-1, with D possibly being TRBD1 (6 bases). Germline loops: CDR1 KGHDR, CDR2 SFDVKD. V was trimmed by 3 bases and J by 9 bases, leaving 8 bases between them. The CDR3 runs 12 residues. The CDR3 loop is CATSDRRGEQFF. CDR3 coding DNA: TGTGCCACCAGTGATCGCAGGGGTGAGCAGTTCTTC.

This clone was seen a few times. The rearrangement joins TRBV3-1 (or the pseudogene TRBV3-2) to TRBJ2-5; maybe TRBD2 (5 bases). Trimming cost V 0 bases and J 1 base, with 9 bases left between them. The germline V gene encodes CDR1 LGHDT and CDR2 YNNKEL (reference sequence). The CDR3 is 15 amino acids. The CDR3 DNA sequence: TGTGCCAGCAGCCAAGATTTCCTAGCCCAAGAGACCCAGTACTTC. This sequence encodes CASSQDFLAQETQYF.

The chain recombines TRBV6-5 with TRBJ1-4; D might be TRBD1 (6 bases). Trimming pared 7 bases from V and 7 bases from J, leaving 19 bases between. CDR1 and CDR2 from the germline V gene are MNHEY and SVGAGI. The CDR3 runs 15 residues. The CDR3 protein is CASKPNRQAAEKLFF. The CDR3 coding sequence is TGTGCCAGCAAACCCAACCGACAGGCGGCTGAAAAACTGTTTTTT.